Following are 5 T cell receptor beta chains from one sample sequenced in a study of T cells after yellow fever vaccination (dated by TCRdb to the late 2010s). The treatment or condition label of this sample denotes: live attenuated yellow fever vaccine strain. The library was built by means of 5' RACE. The instrument given in TCRdb is Illumina NovaSeq 6000. Through fastp at Q25 and MiXCR, TCRdb rebuilt clones from the public reads, retaining in-frame beta chains. CDR3 protein sequences are deduplicated, and each keeps its most common genes and DNA. The table for this sample lists 100,000 to 150,000 distinct CDR3 sequences; 8% to 10% of them were counted only once. Almost 40% of the sample rests with the top ten. The sequencing here drew on CD8+ T cells sorted from PBMCs, taken on the day of the yellow fever booster vaccination. These receptors were obtained from a man aged 18 to 35 who received the YFV17D yellow fever vaccine.

This clonotype was seen only a few times. The V call is TRBV5-6, the J call TRBJ2-2; D uncertain. Per the germline V gene, CDR1 is SGHDT and CDR2 is YYEEEE. This CDR3 has 13 amino acids. V gave up 4 bases and J gave up 2 bases, with 6 bases separating them. CDR3 nucleotide sequence: TGTGCCAGCAGCCCGGAAAACACCGGGGAGCTGTTTTTT. This gives the protein CASSPENTGELFF.

CDR3 nucleotides: TGTGCCAGCACCCACTCTCCCCAAGAGCTGTACAATGAGCAGTTCTTC. Residues: CASTHSPQELYNEQFF. This rearrangement joins TRBV27 to TRBJ2-1; unclear D gene. The V and J ends lost 7 bases and 4 bases respectively, with 20 bases between them. The CDR3 contains 16 residues. Germline V lookup: CDR1 MNHEY, CDR2 SMNVEV (reference sequence).

This clonotype was counted many times. The chain carries TRBV11-2 and TRBJ2-1; 9 bases align to TRBD2. V lost 5 bases and J lost 9; bases outside the gene matches: 14. This CDR3 contains 16 residues. Germline CDR1 SGHAT, CDR2 FQNNGV. CDR3 sequence reads: CASSTQRLAGEAEQFF. The DNA for the CDR3 is TGTGCCAGCAGCACCCAGCGCTTAGCGGGGGAGGCTGAGCAGTTCTTC.

This clonotype showed up just a few times. The chain is built from TRBV28 and TRBJ2-7; 7 bases line up with TRBD1. There are 13 residues in the CDR3. Losses at the gene ends were 7 bases for V and 2 bases for J; bases not matched to a gene: 5. CDR1 is MDHEN, CDR2 SYDVKM, per germline. CDR3 residues: CASNRQGTYEQYV. In DNA, the CDR3 is TGTGCCAGCAACCGACAGGGCACCTACGAGCAGTACGTC.

The table lists this clonotype with a few counts. This chain connects TRBV7-9 to TRBJ2-3; possible D gene TRBD1, 5 bases. This CDR3 is 16 amino acids long. Trimming took 0 bases from V and 3 from J, leaving 13 bases between them. From germline, CDR1 is SEHNR and CDR2 FQNEAQ (reference sequence). CDR3 in DNA: TGTGCCAGCAGCTTAGCGATCCAGGGTTGGACAGATACGCAGTATTTT. Translated, it gives CASSLAIQGWTDTQYF.